Presented here are 5 T cell receptor beta chains from one specimen sequenced in a study of identical twins. TCRdb reprocessed the 5' RACE reads via MiXCR and lists one record per CDR3 protein. Of 220,000 or so distinct CDR3 sequences listed, 7% are singletons. The data were also submitted as part of a second study, on yellow fever vaccine responses in identical twins.

The sequencing input was memory (CD45RO+) T cells sorted from blood. Source of these receptors: a woman under 30 in good health.

Many counts were recorded for this clonotype. This chain joins TRBV7-9 and TRBJ2-2; D perhaps matches TRBD2 (5 bases). V lost 3 bases and J 5 bases, leaving 13 bases between the germline ends. This CDR3 has 15 amino acids. Germline lookup yields CDR1 SEHNR and CDR2 FQNEAQ (reference sequence). CDR3: CASSFREYMTGELFF. CDR3 coding DNA: TGTGCCAGCAGCTTTAGGGAGTACATGACCGGGGAGCTGTTTTTT.

This rearrangement joins TRBV11-2 to TRBJ2-7, with 8 nucleotides matching TRBD1. After removal of 4 bases from V and 4 bases from J, the junction contained 9 bases not matched to a gene. CDR1 and CDR2 from the germline V gene are SGHAT and FQNNGV. The length of the CDR3 is 15 residues. CDR3 in amino acids: CASSSGQGGFYEQYV. CDR3 nucleotides: TGTGCCAGCAGCTCCGGACAGGGTGGGTTTTACGAGCAGTACGTC.

The J gene is TRBJ1-5, the V gene TRBV4-1, with TRBD1 identical over 8 bases. The CDR3 is 14 residues long. CDR1 and CDR2 from the germline V gene are MGHRA and YSYEKL. After removal of 6 bases from V and 6 bases from J, the junction contained 7 bases not matched to a gene. The CDR3 DNA reads TGCGCCAGCAGACGACAGGGGTCGGGTCAGCCCCAGCATTTT. Translation gives CASRRQGSGQPQHF.

This clonotype was seen a handful of times. The CDR3: CASSLRDLGSPLHF. DNA for the CDR3: TGTGCCAGCAGCCTACGGGACTTAGGTTCACCCCTCCACTTT. The chain has TRBV3-1 and TRBJ1-6, with D perhaps TRBD1 (5 bases). From germline, CDR1 is LGHDT and CDR2 YNNKEL (reference sequence). The CDR3 runs 14 residues. Trimming left V 4 bases short and J 9 bases short, with 13 bases between.

This clonotype was recorded a few times. The V and J genes are TRBV5-1 and TRBJ2-1; D gene unclear. The CDR3 has 15 residues. Germline CDR1 reads SGHRS; CDR2 reads YFSETQ. Deletions cut 0 bases from V and 3 bases from J, with 10 bases between. The CDR3 DNA reads as TGCGCCAGCAGCTTGGTGGCCGAAATCTACAATGAGCAGTTCTTC. This sequence encodes CASSLVAEIYNEQFF. Together with reference TRBV5-1 and TRBJ2-1, the CDR3 gives the full variable domain: KAGVTQTPRYLIKTRGQQVTLSCSPISGHRSVSWYQQTPGQGLQFLFEYFSETQRNKGNFPGRFSGRQFSNSRSEMNVSTLELGDSALYLCASSLVAEIYNEQFFGPGTRLTVL.